This T cell receptor (beta chain) was documented in a study of T cells in localized non-small cell lung cancer. Whole-study results and caveats: Investigators sequenced only a single tumor region, leaving heterogeneity possible. Density of T cells in blood, when higher, went with longer overall survival. It was uninvolved adjacent lung that showed the highest T cell clonality, exceeding tumor.

The table came from immunoSEQ multiplex PCR; TCRdb's copy has only in-frame clones and leaves some out. The table shows around 91,000 clones, with about 91% occurring only once. There are 19 residues in the CDR3. Trimming stripped 3 bases from V and 6 bases from J, with 31 bases between. Germline V gene data show CDR1 as SGHRS and CDR2 as YFSETQ. Points on this clone: No antigen is known for it.

The TCR originated in a man aged 35-75 years with stage I squamous cell lung carcinoma. The rearrangement links TRBV5-1 to TRBJ2-7; TRBD2 might be the D (5 bases). The input for sequencing was peripheral blood, taken before any cancer treatment. Here the CDR3 DNA reads TGCGCCAGCAGCTCTCTTTTGACGTTACCGGGGTCCCTCCTAGGCGAGCAGTACTTC. This codes for CASSSLLTLPGSLLGEQYF.